The 3 T cell receptor beta chains below come from one sample, sequenced in a study of blood T cell repertoires in COVID-19 (dated by TCRdb to 2019 to 2021). Library creation used the immunoSEQ multiplex PCR assay. TCRdb obtained this table from immuneACCESS and retained in-frame rearrangements with V and J assigned. These tables miss some clones; where compared with another copy, unresolved V genes account for less than half of the shortfall, and the remainder is unexplained. For this sample there are 250,000 to 300,000 clones; over 80% appear just once. The ten largest clones add up to 3.5% to 5.5% of the sample. What was sequenced was peripheral blood. All receptors derive from a man aged 60-69 years who had recovered from COVID-19.

The chain employs TRBV5-1 and TRBJ2-1; no clear D gene. CDR1 SGHRS and CDR2 YFSETQ come from the germline V gene. Trimming pared 1 base from V and 9 bases from J, leaving 14 bases between. CDR3 length: 14 amino acids. In nucleotides, the CDR3 is TGCGCCAGCAGCTTGCTCCCCACAACGGGTGAGCAGTTCTTC. Translation gives CASSLLPTTGEQFF.

V is TRBV6-4 and J is TRBJ2-1; 7 bases line up with TRBD2. CDR1 and CDR2 (germline): MRHNA, SNTAGT. Unmatched junction bases numbered 8, after V lost 5 bases and J lost 7 bases. The CDR3 consists of 14 residues. Written as DNA, the CDR3 is TGTGCCAGCAGTCGGGGGGTGGTGGCAAATGAGCAGTTCTTC. Protein: CASSRGVVANEQFF.

This chain links TRBV28 with TRBJ2-3; the D gene is possibly TRBD2 (5 bases). Trimming took 5 bases from V and 4 from J, leaving 16 bases between them. Germline CDR1 and CDR2: MDHEN and SYDVKM. This CDR3 has 15 residues. The CDR3 loop reads CASSPILGVPDTQYF. CDR3 nucleotides: TGTGCCAGCAGTCCCATACTAGGAGTCCCAGATACGCAGTATTTT.